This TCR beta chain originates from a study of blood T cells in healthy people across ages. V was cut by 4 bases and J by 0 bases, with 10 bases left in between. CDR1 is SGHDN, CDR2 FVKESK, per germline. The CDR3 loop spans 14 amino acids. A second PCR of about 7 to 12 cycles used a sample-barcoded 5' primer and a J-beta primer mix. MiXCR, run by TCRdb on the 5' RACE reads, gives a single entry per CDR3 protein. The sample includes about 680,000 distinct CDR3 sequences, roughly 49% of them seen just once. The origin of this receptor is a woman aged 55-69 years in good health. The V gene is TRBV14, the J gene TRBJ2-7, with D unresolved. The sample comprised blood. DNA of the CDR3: TGTGCCAGCAGCCGGGATCTCGCCTCCTACGAGCAGTACTTC. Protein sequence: CASSRDLASYEQYF.